The clone carrying this T cell receptor beta chain was recorded a few times. Its antigen is not identified. The record originates from a study of vaccination effects on CD4 cells after COVID-19. Study-level findings and limits: By a late point after vaccination, infection- and vaccine-induced clones had shrunk markedly through clonal contraction.

The repertoire was sequenced with immunoSEQ multiplex PCR; TCRdb's copy has only in-frame clones and lacks some. The sample has 21,000 or so clones; roughly 74% are singletons. This CDR3 comprises 10 residues. V gave up 6 bases and J gave up 5 bases, with 2 bases separating them. Germline V lookup: CDR1 MNHNS, CDR2 SASEGT. Viral peptide pools were used in the ViraFEST assay to expand antigen-specific CD4+ T cells, and sequencing came afterward. CD4+ T cells were isolated after around 9 days of culture. This individual contracted SARS-CoV-2 between March and December 2020, as verified by PCR. The material sequenced was CD4+ T cells from PBMCs cultured with a peptide pool, taken before COVID-19 vaccination. The receptor comes from a human donor who had a prior SARS-CoV-2 infection. V is TRBV6-1 and J is TRBJ2-1; no clear D gene. CDR3 nucleotides: TGTGCCAGCAGGAACAATGAGCAGTTCTTC. This translates into CASRNNEQFF.